Reported below is one T cell receptor (beta chain). Its target is unknown. Germline V gene data show CDR1 as SGHDN and CDR2 as FVKESK. The CDR3 loop spans 14 amino acids. V was trimmed by 4 bases and J by 2 bases, leaving 10 bases between them. The PCR had 60 Vbeta and 13 Jbeta primers. Repertoires were generated with immunoSEQ multiplex PCR, while TCRdb's copy carries only in-frame clones and drops some. The sample has 140,000 to 150,000 clones; 80% are singletons. Donors were ostensibly healthy at sampling, although undocumented immune exposures were probable. This record comes from a study of cytomegalovirus exposure and HLA in healthy donors. Study-wide results and caveats: Compared with the roughly 700-donor mean, an Asian-associated ancestry cluster reportedly had fewer N-insertions, according to a later analysis. TRBV6-2, TRBV6-3 and other indistinguishable V segments were excluded. About 180 TCR beta chains were listed as cytomegalovirus-associated.

This clonotype was obtained from a man in his forties or fifties in good health and CMV-seronegative. The rearrangement uses TRBV14 and TRBJ2-3; TRBD2 is a possible D gene (5 bases). The material sequenced was PBMCs. DNA of the CDR3: TGTGCCAGCAGCCGGCCGGGATCCACAGATACGCAGTATTTT. Its translation is CASSRPGSTDTQYF. Filled out from reference TRBV14 and TRBJ2-3, the complete variable domain reads EAGVTQFPSHSVIEKGQTVTLRCDPISGHDNLYWYRRVMGKEIKFLLHFVKESKQDESGMPNNRFLAERTGGTYSTLKVQPAELEDSGVYFCASSRPGSTDTQYFGPGTRLTVL.